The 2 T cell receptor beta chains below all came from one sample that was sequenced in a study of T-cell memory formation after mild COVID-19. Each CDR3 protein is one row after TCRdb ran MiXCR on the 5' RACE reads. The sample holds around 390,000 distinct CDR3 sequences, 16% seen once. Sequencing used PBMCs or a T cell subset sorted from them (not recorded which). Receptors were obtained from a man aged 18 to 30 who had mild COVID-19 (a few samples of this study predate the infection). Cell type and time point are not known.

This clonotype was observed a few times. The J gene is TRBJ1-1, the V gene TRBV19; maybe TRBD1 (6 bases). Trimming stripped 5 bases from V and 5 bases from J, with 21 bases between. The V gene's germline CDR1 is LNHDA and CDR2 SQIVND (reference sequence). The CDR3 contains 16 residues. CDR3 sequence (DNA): TGTGCCAGTAGTCCCCCTCGGCTCGGGGGGCCGACTGAAGCTTTCTTT. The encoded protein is CASSPPRLGGPTEAFF.

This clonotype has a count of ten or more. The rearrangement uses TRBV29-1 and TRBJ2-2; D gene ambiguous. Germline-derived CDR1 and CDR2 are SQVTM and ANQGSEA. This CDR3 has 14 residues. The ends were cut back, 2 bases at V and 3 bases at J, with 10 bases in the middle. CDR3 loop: CSVESVSHTGELFF. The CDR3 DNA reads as TGCAGCGTTGAATCTGTTTCTCACACCGGGGAGCTGTTTTTT.